Below are 23 T cell receptor beta chains sequenced from a single sample in a study of T cells after yellow fever vaccination. TCRdb recomputed calls from the 5' RACE reads with MiXCR, one row per CDR3 protein. The table lists around 120,000 distinct CDR3 sequences, approximately 14% of them singletons. The source material was CD8+ T cells sorted from PBMCs, sampled 5 days after the yellow fever booster vaccination. All receptors derive from a man younger than 35 who received the YFV17D yellow fever vaccine.

This clonotype was seen a few times. The chain recombines TRBV4-1 with TRBJ2-7; D is unresolved. The CDR3 length is 15 residues. V lost 1 base, J lost 3 bases, and 13 bases lay in between. Germline V CDR1 and CDR2: MGHRA, YSYEKL. The CDR3 here is CASSQVHTRVYEQYF. CDR3 nucleotides: TGCGCCAGCAGCCAAGTGCATACGCGAGTCTACGAGCAGTACTTC.

The chain is built from TRBV4-2 and TRBJ2-3; D remains ambiguous. V was clipped by 0 bases and J by 4 bases, with 8 bases between them. Germline CDR1 is LGHNA and CDR2 is YNFKEQ. This CDR3 is 14 amino acids long. In DNA, the CDR3 is TGTGCCAGCAGCCAAGAAAGAGACGCAGATACGCAGTATTTT. Encoded protein: CASSQERDADTQYF.

CDR3 protein: CASSLNAGRATEAFF. The CDR3 nucleotides read TGCGCCAGCAGCTTGAATGCAGGGAGGGCCACTGAAGCTTTCTTT. The chain carries TRBV5-1 and TRBJ1-1; D possibly corresponds to TRBD1 (5 bases). V lost 1 base and J 4 bases, leaving 14 bases between the germline ends. The CDR3 extends over 15 amino acids. Germline V gene sequence: CDR1 SGHRS, CDR2 YFSETQ. The full variable domain, with the rest looked up from reference TRBV5-1 and TRBJ1-1, is KAGVTQTPRYLIKTRGQQVTLSCSPISGHRSVSWYQQTPGQGLQFLFEYFSETQRNKGNFPGRFSGRQFSNSRSEMNVSTLELGDSALYLCASSLNAGRATEAFFGQGTRLTVV.

This clonotype was observed a few times. The chain couples TRBV6-2 or TRBV6-3 to TRBJ2-3; 11 bases align to TRBD2. CDR1 and CDR2 from the germline V gene are MNHEY and SVGEGT. This CDR3 is 16 amino acids long. Trimming at V came to 7 bases and at J to 0 bases, leaving 6 bases not matched to a gene. CDR3 sequence reads: CASTLAGAGSTDTQYF. In DNA, the CDR3 is TGTGCCAGCACACTAGCGGGGGCCGGGAGCACAGATACGCAGTATTTT.

This clonotype was found many times. The chain joins TRBV14 to TRBJ2-7; 9 positions agree with TRBD1. The CDR3 runs 14 residues. Germline loops: CDR1 SGHDN, CDR2 FVKESK. V lost 4 bases and J lost 3; bases outside the gene matches: 4. The CDR3 DNA sequence: TGTGCCAGCAGCCCGGGACAGGGAGGCTACGAGCAGTACTTC. Amino acids: CASSPGQGGYEQYF.

This clonotype was seen only a few times. The chain recombines TRBV9 with TRBJ2-5; 8 nucleotides line up with TRBD2. Germline assignment: CDR1 SGDLS and CDR2 YYNGEE. The CDR3 runs to 14 residues. The V and J ends lost 1 base and 5 bases, in that order; junction bases with no gene match: 4. The CDR3 protein is CASSVRAGGETQYF. In nucleotides, the CDR3 is TGTGCCAGCAGCGTACGGGCGGGAGGTGAGACCCAGTACTTC.

This rearrangement joins TRBV10-3 to TRBJ1-2; TRBD1 matches 7 bases. Germline lookup yields CDR1 ENHRY and CDR2 SYGVKD. Unmatched junction bases numbered 7, after V lost 3 bases and J lost 0 bases. The CDR3 has 16 amino acids. The CDR3 coding sequence is TGTGCCATCAGTGACCCGGGACAGTCAGCTAACTATGGCTACACCTTC. It is translated as CAISDPGQSANYGYTF.

This clonotype was observed a few times. V is TRBV5-1 and J is TRBJ2-3, with TRBD2 identical over 8 bases. Germline CDR1 is SGHRS and CDR2 is YFSETQ. The CDR3 is made up of 14 amino acids. V was clipped by 0 bases and J by 8 bases; unmatched bases: 5. CDR3 region: CASSLVGLAVTQYF. The CDR3 DNA follows: TGCGCCAGCAGCTTGGTAGGACTAGCTGTTACGCAGTATTTT.

This clonotype was counted only a few times. This chain links TRBV4-1 with TRBJ2-7, with D possibly TRBD2 on 5 matching bases. Trimming removed 0 bases from V and 0 bases from J, with 6 bases in between. Looked up from germline, CDR1 is MGHRA and CDR2 is YSYEKL. This CDR3 region has 14 residues. As DNA, the CDR3 is TGCGCCAGCAGCCAAGACGGACTCTCCTACGAGCAGTACGTC. It is translated as CASSQDGLSYEQYV.

The chain couples TRBV14 to TRBJ2-5; D uncertain. This CDR3 comprises 13 residues. V was shortened by 0 bases and J by 9 bases, with 11 bases between the two germline ends. Per germline, CDR1 SGHDN and CDR2 FVKESK. The CDR3 sequence is CASSQDPPCAQYF. The CDR3 region has the DNA TGTGCCAGCAGCCAAGACCCGCCGTGTGCCCAGTACTTC. Using reference TRBV14 and TRBJ2-5 for the parts outside the CDR3, the full variable domain is EAGVTQFPSHSVIEKGQTVTLRCDPISGHDNLYWYRRVMGKEIKFLLHFVKESKQDESGMPNNRFLAERTGGTYSTLKVQPAELEDSGVYFCASSQDPPCAQYFGPGTRLLVL.

The chain recombines TRBV7-2 with TRBJ1-1, with D tentatively TRBD1 (6 bases). Trimming removed 3 bases from V and 3 bases from J, with 20 bases in between. The CDR3 contains 17 residues. The V gene's germline CDR1 is SGHTA and CDR2 FQGNSA. The CDR3 reads CASSFAFTGPVYTEAFF. CDR3 DNA: TGTGCCAGCAGCTTCGCCTTTACAGGGCCGGTTTACACTGAAGCTTTCTTT.

J is TRBJ2-3 and V is TRBV12-3 or TRBV12-4, with TRBD2 identical over 8 bases. V trimming: 2 bases; J trimming: 2 bases; junction bases outside the gene matches: 6. The CDR3 totals 16 residues. DNA of the CDR3: TGTGCCAGCAGTTTAAGAAGCGGGGGAGACACAGATACGCAGTATTTT. Translated, it gives CASSLRSGGDTDTQYF.

This clonotype was picked up a small number of times. The chain joins TRBV6-2 or TRBV6-3 to TRBJ2-5; 7 positions agree with TRBD2. V gave up 2 bases and J gave up 5 bases; unmatched junction bases: 14. From germline, CDR1 is MNHEY and CDR2 SVGEGT. The CDR3 has 17 amino acids. The CDR3 DNA sequence: TGTGCCAGCAGTTACGCGGGACTAAGGGTTCGGGAGGAGACCCAGTACTTC. This codes for CASSYAGLRVREETQYF.

This clonotype was seen a few times. The rearrangement uses TRBV19 and TRBJ1-6; D gene uncertain. The CDR3 length is 12 residues. The germline V and J ends were trimmed by 5 bases and 12 bases, with 11 bases remaining between them. Germline loops: CDR1 LNHDA, CDR2 SQIVND (reference sequence). This CDR3 is CASSPIAGPLHF. The CDR3 nucleotides are TGTGCCAGTAGTCCGATAGCAGGACCCCTCCACTTT. Full variable domain (remainder filled in from reference TRBV19 and TRBJ1-6): DGGITQSPKYLFRKEGQNVTLSCEQNLNHDAMYWYRQDPGQGLRLIYYSQIVNDFQKGDIAEGYSVSREKKESFPLTVTSAQKNPTAFYLCASSPIAGPLHFGNGTRLTVT.

This clonotype turned up a few times. The chain is built from TRBV6-1 and TRBJ2-2, with a possible D match to TRBD1 (5 bases). The V gene's germline CDR1 is MNHNS and CDR2 SASEGT. The V end was cut by 1 base, the J end by 6 bases, with 9 bases between. This CDR3 is 14 amino acids long. The CDR3 coding sequence is TGTGCCAGCAGTGAAGGGGTAGGGGCCGGGGAGCTGTTTTTT. This encodes CASSEGVGAGELFF.

The chain combines TRBV6-5 with TRBJ1-2; D unresolved. CDR1 and CDR2 from the germline V gene are MNHEY and SVGAGI. The CDR3 is 13 amino acids. Trimming cost V 2 bases and J 4 bases, with 8 bases left between them. The CDR3 protein is CASSYGGIYGYTF. The CDR3 region has the DNA TGTGCCAGCAGTTACGGCGGGATCTATGGCTACACCTTC.

The V call is TRBV20-1, the J call TRBJ2-4; TRBD1 matches at 8 bases. Trimming at V came to 5 bases and at J to 0 bases, leaving 15 bases not matched to a gene. Germline CDR1 and CDR2: DFQATT and SNEGSKA (reference sequence). The CDR3 runs 18 residues. CDR3 coding DNA: TGCAGTGCTTCTCGGGACAGGTTACTTGAACTAGCCAAAAACATTCAGTACTTC. Translating gives CSASRDRLLELAKNIQYF.

There are a few counts of this clonotype. The chain has TRBV7-3 and TRBJ2-1, with D hard to call. Germline lookup yields CDR1 SGHTA and CDR2 FQGTGA. Trimming removed 3 bases from V and 6 bases from J, with 9 bases in between. This CDR3 is 13 amino acids long. This CDR3 reads CASSFGLPNEQFF. The CDR3 nucleotides read TGTGCCAGCAGCTTCGGCCTCCCCAATGAGCAGTTCTTC.

This clonotype was seen only a few times. This sequence joins TRBV4-3 and TRBJ2-7; D perhaps matches TRBD1 (5 bases). The CDR3 has 15 amino acids. Germline V CDR1 and CDR2: LGHNA, YSLEER. Trimming left V 5 bases short and J 0 bases short, with 14 bases between. The CDR3 DNA sequence: TGCGCCAGCAGCTTCAAAACAGGATACTCCTACGAGCAGTACTTC. It encodes CASSFKTGYSYEQYF.

This rearrangement joins TRBV20-1 to TRBJ2-3; 7 bases map to TRBD2. The CDR3 has 15 amino acids. Germline assignment: CDR1 DFQATT and CDR2 SNEGSKA (reference sequence). Germline trimming cut 5 bases from V and 4 bases from J; bases unmatched to any gene: 12. The CDR3 protein is CSAARRGDDPDTQYF. The CDR3 DNA follows: TGCAGTGCTGCCCGCCGGGGGGATGATCCAGATACGCAGTATTTT.

The J gene is TRBJ1-2, the V gene TRBV7-9, with TRBD1 as a possible D gene (5 bases). Germline CDR1 and CDR2: SEHNR and FQNEAQ (reference sequence). The V end was cut by 3 bases, the J end by 7 bases, with 12 bases between. The CDR3 spans 13 residues. The CDR3 reads CASSFARVGGYTF. In nucleotides, the CDR3 is TGTGCCAGCAGCTTCGCCAGGGTGGGTGGCTACACCTTC.

This clonotype has more than one count but fewer than ten. This chain connects TRBV6-2 or TRBV6-3 to TRBJ1-5; D gene ambiguous. CDR3 length equals 14 residues. V lost 2 bases and J 4 bases, leaving 9 bases between the germline ends. Looked up from germline, CDR1 is MNHEY and CDR2 is SVGEGT. The CDR3 is CASSYGQDNQPQHF. The CDR3 nucleotides are TGTGCCAGCAGTTACGGGCAGGATAATCAGCCCCAGCATTTT.

This clonotype was detected only a few times. V and J are TRBV7-3 and TRBJ2-3; D perhaps matches TRBD2 (6 bases). The CDR3 loop spans 15 amino acids. V lost 5 bases to trimming and J lost 8 bases, with 20 bases between them. CDR1 and CDR2 (germline): SGHTA, FQGTGA. CDR3 sequence (DNA): TGTGCCAGCAGCCTAGACCTGGGGGAGGACCGTACGCAGTATTTT. This codes for CASSLDLGEDRTQYF. Full variable domain (remainder filled in from reference TRBV7-3 and TRBJ2-3): GAGVSQTPSNKVTEKGKYVELRCDPISGHTALYWYRQSLGQGPEFLIYFQGTGAADDSGLPNDRFFAVRPEGSVSTLKIQRTERGDSAVYLCASSLDLGEDRTQYFGPGTRLTVL.